The 18 T cell receptor beta chains below were found in one sample sequenced in a study of T-cell reconstitution after alpha-beta-depleted transplantation in children. Library preparation (for TCRbeta) was performed with unique molecular identifiers. Each CDR3 protein is one row after TCRdb ran MiXCR on the PCR reads. The sample lists more than 400,000 distinct CDR3 sequences; about an eighth were seen once. Sequences were derived from PBMCs, mostly from graft donor cells, sampled 180 days after TCRalphabeta/CD19-depleted stem cell transplant. The source is a female patient between 2 and 15 years old who had a stem cell transplant for aplastic anemia, so the T cells may come from the graft donor.

This clonotype occurred many times. The rearrangement joins TRBV7-9 to TRBJ2-7, with D tentatively TRBD1 (7 bases). Trimming removed 5 bases from V and 3 bases from J, with 14 bases in between. Germline assignment: CDR1 SEHNR and CDR2 FQNEAQ (reference sequence). The CDR3 covers 14 residues. CDR3: CASSRQGGVYEQYV. The CDR3 DNA reads as TGTGCCAGCAGCAGGCAGGGGGGTGTCTACGAGCAGTACGTC.

This sequence joins TRBV20-1 and TRBJ2-3; 16 bases match TRBD2. CDR1 DFQATT and CDR2 SNEGSKA come from the germline V gene (reference sequence). V trimming: 3 bases; J trimming: 0 bases; junction bases outside the gene matches: 6. The length of the CDR3 is 18 residues. The CDR3 protein is CSASGTSGRALSTDTQYF. The CDR3 region has the DNA TGCAGTGCTAGTGGGACTAGCGGGAGGGCCTTGAGCACAGATACGCAGTATTTT.

The chain carries TRBV10-3 and TRBJ2-5; 8 nucleotides agree with TRBD1. The CDR3 loop spans 17 amino acids. V gave up 1 base and J gave up 5 bases; unmatched junction bases: 12. The germline V gene encodes CDR1 ENHRY and CDR2 SYGVKD. The CDR3 reads CAISEFVTGVPRETQYF. DNA for the CDR3: TGTGCCATCAGTGAGTTTGTGACAGGGGTACCAAGGGAGACCCAGTACTTC.

This clonotype came up many times. The chain carries TRBV28 and TRBJ2-3; a weak D match, TRBD1 (7 bases). CDR1 and CDR2 from the germline V gene are MDHEN and SYDVKM. The CDR3 sequence is 14 residues long. The V gene lost 4 bases and the J gene lost 8 bases, with 16 bases spanning the gap. The CDR3 here is CASSWEGGGRTQYF. CDR3 DNA: TGTGCCAGCAGTTGGGAAGGAGGGGGCCGTACGCAGTATTTT. The variable domain in full, with the rest retrieved from reference TRBV28 and TRBJ2-3, is DVKVTQSSRYLVKRTGEKVFLECVQDMDHENMFWYRQDPGLGLRLIYFSYDVKMKEKGDIPEGYSVSREKKERFSLILESASTNQTSMYLCASSWEGGGRTQYFGPGTRLTVL.

The table lists this clonotype with a few counts. This chain joins TRBV4-3 and TRBJ2-3; D gene ambiguous. The germline V gene encodes CDR1 LGHNA and CDR2 YSLEER. CDR3 length equals 16 residues. Trimming pared 0 bases from V and 2 bases from J, leaving 12 bases between. The chain's CDR3 is CASSQDVRFSTDTQYF. CDR3 sequence (DNA): TGCGCCAGCAGCCAAGATGTTCGGTTCTCCACAGATACGCAGTATTTT.

V and J are TRBV28 and TRBJ1-3, with D possibly TRBD1 on 5 matching bases. CDR1 is MDHEN, CDR2 SYDVKM, per germline. V lost 7 bases and J lost 0, with 19 bases in between. The CDR3 totals 17 residues. The CDR3 region is CASNVGARKFSGNTIYF. The CDR3 DNA is TGTGCCAGCAACGTAGGGGCTAGGAAGTTCTCTGGAAACACCATATATTTT.

The CDR3 reads CSARGLTDTQYF. The DNA for the CDR3 is TGCAGTGCTAGAGGGCTGACAGATACGCAGTATTTT. This sequence joins TRBV20-1 and TRBJ2-3; no clear D gene. Germline lookup yields CDR1 DFQATT and CDR2 SNEGSKA (reference sequence). Trimming took 1 base from V and 3 from J, leaving 5 bases between them. This CDR3 is built from 12 residues.

This clonotype has just a few counts. The chain recombines TRBV10-3 with TRBJ2-2; TRBD1 agrees at 7 bases. Germline V gene lookup returns CDR1 ENHRY and CDR2 SYGVKD. This CDR3 is built from 15 residues. V lost 2 bases and J lost 2; bases outside the gene matches: 2. As DNA, the CDR3 is TGTGCCATCAGTGAGGGGACAGAAAACACCGGGGAGCTGTTTTTT. The encoded protein is CAISEGTENTGELFF.

This chain links TRBV16 with TRBJ2-7, with 9 bases aligning to TRBD2. Losses at the gene ends were 10 bases for V and 0 bases for J; bases not matched to a gene: 22. Germline values: CDR1 KGHSY, CDR2 FQNENV. This CDR3 is built from 19 residues. This chain's CDR3 is CAIGSDGEGISGSSYEQYF. Here the CDR3 DNA reads TGTGCCATCGGCTCCGATGGAGAAGGGATTAGCGGGAGCTCCTACGAGCAGTACTTC.

The V and J genes are TRBV19 and TRBJ2-1; no reliable D call. This CDR3 spans 14 amino acids. From germline, CDR1 is LNHDA and CDR2 SQIVND (reference sequence). Trimming removed 3 bases from V and 9 bases from J, with 15 bases in between. Here the CDR3 DNA reads TGTGCCAGTAGTATTTATGGGAATATCGGTGAGCAGTTCTTC. This encodes CASSIYGNIGEQFF.

The chain has TRBV28 and TRBJ2-3; D may be TRBD1 (6 bases). Germline CDR1 and CDR2: MDHEN and SYDVKM. This CDR3 contains 19 residues. V shed 2 bases and J shed 2 bases, with 23 bases lying between them. The CDR3 is CASSLIPNQQGKLTDTQYF. The CDR3 DNA sequence: TGTGCCAGCAGTTTAATCCCCAACCAACAGGGTAAACTCACAGATACGCAGTATTTT.

There are a few counts of this clonotype. J is TRBJ2-5 and V is TRBV20-1; a possible D gene is TRBD2 (6 bases). CDR1 is DFQATT and CDR2 is SNEGSKA in the germline V gene (reference sequence). Trimming cost V 6 bases and J 5 bases, with 22 bases left between them. This CDR3 has 15 residues. The CDR3 here is CSACSTTPREETQYF. The CDR3 nucleotides are TGCAGTGCCTGCAGTACAACGCCCCGGGAGGAGACCCAGTACTTC.

The V gene is TRBV7-2, the J gene TRBJ1-4; D gene uncertain. From germline, CDR1 is SGHTA and CDR2 FQGNSA. CDR3 length: 14 amino acids. Trimming removed 4 bases from V and 5 bases from J, with 11 bases in between. For the CDR3, the DNA is TGTGCCAGCAGCTATACGAGGGCCAATGAAAAACTGTTTTTT. The encoded protein is CASSYTRANEKLFF.

The rearrangement links TRBV10-3 to TRBJ1-5; tentatively, D is TRBD1 (5 bases). Germline values: CDR1 ENHRY, CDR2 SYGVKD. The CDR3 has 11 amino acids. Trimming removed 6 bases at V and 9 bases at J, with 9 bases between. The CDR3 region is CAISSGGPQHF. The CDR3 DNA sequence: TGTGCCATCAGCTCCGGGGGGCCCCAGCATTTT.

The table lists this clonotype with many counts. The chain recombines TRBV7-2 with TRBJ2-7; no reliable D call. The V and J ends lost 5 bases and 1 base respectively, with 9 bases between them. This CDR3 contains 13 residues. Germline CDR1 and CDR2: SGHTA and FQGNSA. The CDR3 spells CASSQTSSYEQYF. The DNA of the CDR3 is TGTGCCAGCAGCCAGACATCATCCTACGAGCAGTACTTC.

This clonotype showed up just a few times. The V and J genes are TRBV6-1 and TRBJ1-5; TRBD1 matches 7 bases. Trimming cost V 3 bases and J 5 bases; bases outside gene matches: 10. CDR3 length: 16 amino acids. Germline V gene data show CDR1 as MNHNS and CDR2 as SASEGT. This CDR3 is CASSETGQGWDQPQHF. The CDR3 DNA is TGTGCCAGCAGTGAGACAGGGCAGGGGTGGGATCAGCCCCAGCATTTT.

As DNA, the CDR3 is TGTGCCAGCAGCTTAGCGCAGGGACAGGGGGCCCCAAGCTCCTACAATGAGCAGTTCTTC. Its translation: CASSLAQGQGAPSSYNEQFF. The chain combines TRBV7-2 with TRBJ2-1; 12 nucleotides agree with TRBD1. In germline, CDR1 is SGHTA, CDR2 FQGNSA. The junction had 9 bases not matched to a gene; V was cut back by 0 bases and J by 0 bases. CDR3 length: 20 amino acids.

This sequence joins TRBV6-2 or TRBV6-3 and TRBJ1-4; D is unresolved. This CDR3 region has 12 residues. Germline values: CDR1 MNHEY, CDR2 SVGEGT. V was cut by 8 bases and J by 0 bases, with 4 bases left in between. CDR3 nucleotides: TGTGCCAGCTGTGCAACTAATGAAAAACTGTTTTTT. It specifies CASCATNEKLFF.